The T cell receptor (beta chain) described here comes from a study of blood T cell repertoires in COVID-19. Across the whole study: In each case, the material was cDNA or gDNA derived from T cells, B-cell-depleted T cells, or PBMCs.

Clinical histories supplied by participants themselves formed the basis of cohort assignment. Shortly before study entry, within 2 weeks, exposed participants had met a COVID-19 case. The CDR3 has 14 residues. The V and J ends lost 1 base and 5 bases, in that order; junction bases with no gene match: 2. CDR1 is KGHSH and CDR2 is LQKENI in the germline V gene. Original processing notes: The authors estimated nucleated cell counts from reference gene primer amplification. Sequencing was performed with immunoSEQ multiplex PCR; in TCRdb, only in-frame clones are kept and a portion is missing. The DNA was the basis for D and trimming; V, J and clone size are from that table. This table has 280,000 or so clones, approximately 89% appearing once.

The clonotype comes from a woman in her forties or fifties who had been exposed to COVID-19. The rearrangement joins TRBV18 to TRBJ1-5, with 7 bases lining up with TRBD1. Sequencing was done on a sample of PBMCs or T cells enriched from blood (not recorded which). CDR3 DNA: TGTGCCAGCTCACCACGTCAGGGGGATCAGCCCCAGCATTTT. Protein sequence: CASSPRQGDQPQHF.